One T cell receptor beta chain is described in this entry. Profiled with immunoSEQ multiplex PCR; TCRdb holds only in-frame clones, not every one. The sample includes about 480,000 clones, around 74% of them seen just once. The CDR3 consists of 14 residues. Trimming cost V 0 bases and J 1 base, with 7 bases left between them. Germline lookup yields CDR1 SGHAT and CDR2 FQNNGV. The data are from a study of shared clonotypes between healthy human individuals. What was sequenced was PBMCs. The sequence derives from a middle-aged woman in good health. Some clones in this sample may be carry-over from other donors' samples. The genes are TRBV11-2 and TRBJ2-7; no firm D call. The CDR3 protein is CASSLERVSYEQYF. The CDR3 coding sequence is TGTGCCAGCAGCTTAGAAAGGGTTTCCTACGAGCAGTACTTC.